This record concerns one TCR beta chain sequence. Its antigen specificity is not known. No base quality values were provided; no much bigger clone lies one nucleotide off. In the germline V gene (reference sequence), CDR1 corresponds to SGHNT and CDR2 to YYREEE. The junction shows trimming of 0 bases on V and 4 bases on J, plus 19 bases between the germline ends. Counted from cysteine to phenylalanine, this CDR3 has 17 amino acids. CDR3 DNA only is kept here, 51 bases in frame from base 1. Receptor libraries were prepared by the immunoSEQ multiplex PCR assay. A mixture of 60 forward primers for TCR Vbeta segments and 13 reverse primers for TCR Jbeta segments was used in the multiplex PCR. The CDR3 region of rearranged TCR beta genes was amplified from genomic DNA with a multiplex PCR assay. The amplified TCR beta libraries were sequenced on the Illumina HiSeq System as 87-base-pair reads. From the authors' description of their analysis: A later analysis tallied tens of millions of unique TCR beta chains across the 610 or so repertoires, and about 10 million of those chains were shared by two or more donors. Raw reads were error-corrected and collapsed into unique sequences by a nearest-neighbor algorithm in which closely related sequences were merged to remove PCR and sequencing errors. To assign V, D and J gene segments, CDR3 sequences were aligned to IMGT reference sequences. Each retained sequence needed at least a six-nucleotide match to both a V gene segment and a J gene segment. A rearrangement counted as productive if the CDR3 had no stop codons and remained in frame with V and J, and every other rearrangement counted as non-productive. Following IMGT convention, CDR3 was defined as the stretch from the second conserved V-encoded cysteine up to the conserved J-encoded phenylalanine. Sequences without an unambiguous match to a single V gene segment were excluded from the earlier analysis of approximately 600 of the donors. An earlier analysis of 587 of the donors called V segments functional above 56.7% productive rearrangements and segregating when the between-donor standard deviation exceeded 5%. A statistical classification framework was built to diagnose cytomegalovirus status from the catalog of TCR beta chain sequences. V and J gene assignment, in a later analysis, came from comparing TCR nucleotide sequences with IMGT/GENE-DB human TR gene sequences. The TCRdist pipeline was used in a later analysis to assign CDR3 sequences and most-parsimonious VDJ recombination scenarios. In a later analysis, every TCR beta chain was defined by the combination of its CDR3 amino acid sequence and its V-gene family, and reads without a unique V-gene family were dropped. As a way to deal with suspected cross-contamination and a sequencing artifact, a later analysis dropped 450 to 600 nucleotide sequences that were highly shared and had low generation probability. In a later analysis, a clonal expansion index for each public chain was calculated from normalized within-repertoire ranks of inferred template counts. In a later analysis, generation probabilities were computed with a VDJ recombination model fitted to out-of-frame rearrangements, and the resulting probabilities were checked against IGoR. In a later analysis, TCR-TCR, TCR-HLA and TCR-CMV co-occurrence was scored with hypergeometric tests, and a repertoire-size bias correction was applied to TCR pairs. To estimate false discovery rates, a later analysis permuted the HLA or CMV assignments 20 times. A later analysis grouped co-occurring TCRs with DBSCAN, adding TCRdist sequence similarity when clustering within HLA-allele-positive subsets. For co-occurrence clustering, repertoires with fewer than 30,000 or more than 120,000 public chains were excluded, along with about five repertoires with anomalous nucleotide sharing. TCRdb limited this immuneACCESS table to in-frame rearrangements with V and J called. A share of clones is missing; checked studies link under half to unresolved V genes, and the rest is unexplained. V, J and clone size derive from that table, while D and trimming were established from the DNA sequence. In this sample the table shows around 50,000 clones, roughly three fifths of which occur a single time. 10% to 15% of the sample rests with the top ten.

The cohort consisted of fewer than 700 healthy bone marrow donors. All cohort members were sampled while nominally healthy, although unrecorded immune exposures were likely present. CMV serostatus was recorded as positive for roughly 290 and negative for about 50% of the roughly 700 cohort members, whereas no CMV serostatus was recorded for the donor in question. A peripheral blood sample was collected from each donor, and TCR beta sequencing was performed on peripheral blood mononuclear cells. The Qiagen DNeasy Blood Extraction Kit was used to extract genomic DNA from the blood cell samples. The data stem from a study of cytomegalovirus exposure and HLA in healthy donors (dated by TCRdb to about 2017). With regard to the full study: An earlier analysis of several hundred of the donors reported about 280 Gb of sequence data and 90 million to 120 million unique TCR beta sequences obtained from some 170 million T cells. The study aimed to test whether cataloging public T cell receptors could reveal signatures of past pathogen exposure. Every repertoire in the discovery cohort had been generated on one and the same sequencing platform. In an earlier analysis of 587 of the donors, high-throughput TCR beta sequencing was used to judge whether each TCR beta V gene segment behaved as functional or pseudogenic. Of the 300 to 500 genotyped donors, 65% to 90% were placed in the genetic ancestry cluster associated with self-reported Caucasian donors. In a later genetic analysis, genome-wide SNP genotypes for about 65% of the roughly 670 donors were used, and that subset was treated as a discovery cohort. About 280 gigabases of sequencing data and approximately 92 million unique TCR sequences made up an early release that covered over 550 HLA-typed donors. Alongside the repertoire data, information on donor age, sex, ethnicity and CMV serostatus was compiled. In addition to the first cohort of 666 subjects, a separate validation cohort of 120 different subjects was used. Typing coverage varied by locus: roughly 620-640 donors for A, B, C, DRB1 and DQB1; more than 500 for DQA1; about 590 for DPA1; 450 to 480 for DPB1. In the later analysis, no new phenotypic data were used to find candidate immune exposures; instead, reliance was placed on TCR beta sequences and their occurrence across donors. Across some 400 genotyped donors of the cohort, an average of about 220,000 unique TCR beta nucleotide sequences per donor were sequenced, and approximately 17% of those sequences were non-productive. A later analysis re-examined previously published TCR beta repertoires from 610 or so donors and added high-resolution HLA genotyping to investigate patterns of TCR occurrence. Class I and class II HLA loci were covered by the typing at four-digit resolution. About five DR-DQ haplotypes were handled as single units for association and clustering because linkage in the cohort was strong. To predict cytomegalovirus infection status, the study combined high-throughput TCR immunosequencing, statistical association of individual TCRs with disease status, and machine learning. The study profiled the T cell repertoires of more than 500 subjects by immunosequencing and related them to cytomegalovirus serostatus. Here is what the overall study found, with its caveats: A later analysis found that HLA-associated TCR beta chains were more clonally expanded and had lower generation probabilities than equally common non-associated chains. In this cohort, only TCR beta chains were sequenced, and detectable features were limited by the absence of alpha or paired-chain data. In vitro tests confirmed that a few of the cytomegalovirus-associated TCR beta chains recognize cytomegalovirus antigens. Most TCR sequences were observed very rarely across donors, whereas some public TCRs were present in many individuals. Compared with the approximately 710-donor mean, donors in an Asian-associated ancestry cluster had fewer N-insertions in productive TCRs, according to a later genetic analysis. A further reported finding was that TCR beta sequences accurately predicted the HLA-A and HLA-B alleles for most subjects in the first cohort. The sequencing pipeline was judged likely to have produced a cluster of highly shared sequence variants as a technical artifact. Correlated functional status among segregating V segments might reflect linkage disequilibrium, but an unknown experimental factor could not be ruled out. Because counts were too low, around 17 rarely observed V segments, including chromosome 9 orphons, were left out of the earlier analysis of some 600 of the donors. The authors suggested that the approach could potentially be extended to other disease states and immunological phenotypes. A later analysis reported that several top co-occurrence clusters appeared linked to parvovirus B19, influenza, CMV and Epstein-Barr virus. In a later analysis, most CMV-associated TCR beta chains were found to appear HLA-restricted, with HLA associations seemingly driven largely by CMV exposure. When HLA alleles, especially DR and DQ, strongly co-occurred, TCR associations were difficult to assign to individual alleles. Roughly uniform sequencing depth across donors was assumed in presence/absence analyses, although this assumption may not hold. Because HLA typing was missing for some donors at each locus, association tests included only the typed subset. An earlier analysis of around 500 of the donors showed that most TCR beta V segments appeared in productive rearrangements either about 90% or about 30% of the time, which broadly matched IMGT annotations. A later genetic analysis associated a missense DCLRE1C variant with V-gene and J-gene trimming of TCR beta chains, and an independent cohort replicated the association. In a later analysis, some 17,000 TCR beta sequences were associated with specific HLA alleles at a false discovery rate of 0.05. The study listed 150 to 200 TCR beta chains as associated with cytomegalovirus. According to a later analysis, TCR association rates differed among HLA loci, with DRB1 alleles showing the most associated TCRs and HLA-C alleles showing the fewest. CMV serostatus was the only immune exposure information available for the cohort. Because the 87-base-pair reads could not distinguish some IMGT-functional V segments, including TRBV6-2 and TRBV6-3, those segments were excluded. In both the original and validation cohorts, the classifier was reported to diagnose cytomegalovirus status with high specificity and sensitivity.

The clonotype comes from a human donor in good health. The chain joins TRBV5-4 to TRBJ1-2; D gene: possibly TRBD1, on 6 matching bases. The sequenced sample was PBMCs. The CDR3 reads CASSLDRVKEFGYGYTF. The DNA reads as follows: TGTGCCAGCAGCTTGGACAGGGTTAAGGAGTTTGGCTATGGCTACACCTTC.